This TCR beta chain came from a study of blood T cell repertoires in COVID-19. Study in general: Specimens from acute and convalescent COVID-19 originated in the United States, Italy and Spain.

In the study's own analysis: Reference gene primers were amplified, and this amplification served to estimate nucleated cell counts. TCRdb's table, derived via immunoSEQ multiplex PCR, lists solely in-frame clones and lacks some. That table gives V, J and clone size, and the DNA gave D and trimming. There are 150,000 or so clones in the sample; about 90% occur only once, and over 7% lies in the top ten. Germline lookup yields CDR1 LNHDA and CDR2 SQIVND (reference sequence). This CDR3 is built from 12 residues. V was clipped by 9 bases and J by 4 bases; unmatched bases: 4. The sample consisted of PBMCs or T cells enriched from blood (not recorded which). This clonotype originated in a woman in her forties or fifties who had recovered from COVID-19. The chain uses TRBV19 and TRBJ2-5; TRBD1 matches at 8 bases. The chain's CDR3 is CASGTGRETQYF. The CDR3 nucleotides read TGTGCCAGCGGGACAGGTAGAGAGACCCAGTACTTC.